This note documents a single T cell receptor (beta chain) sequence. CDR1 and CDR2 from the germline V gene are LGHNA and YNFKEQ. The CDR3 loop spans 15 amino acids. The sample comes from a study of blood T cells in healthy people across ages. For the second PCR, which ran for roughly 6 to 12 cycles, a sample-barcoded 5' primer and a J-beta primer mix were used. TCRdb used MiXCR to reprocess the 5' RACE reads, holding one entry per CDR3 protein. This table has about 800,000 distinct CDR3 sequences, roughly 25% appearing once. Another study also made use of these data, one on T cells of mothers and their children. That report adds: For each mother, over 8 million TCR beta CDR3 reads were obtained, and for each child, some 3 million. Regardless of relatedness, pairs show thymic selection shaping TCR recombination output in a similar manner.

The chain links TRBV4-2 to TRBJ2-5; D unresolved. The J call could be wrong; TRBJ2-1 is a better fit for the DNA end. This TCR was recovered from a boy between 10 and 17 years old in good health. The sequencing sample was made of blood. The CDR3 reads CASSQEGSRDYEQFF. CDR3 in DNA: TGTGCCAGCAGCCAAGAAGGCTCGCGAGACTATGAGCAGTTCTTC.